This T cell receptor beta chain was obtained from a study of blood T cell repertoires in COVID-19. Study-wide context: Some COVID-19 samples were acute and others convalescent; all came from the United States, Italy and Spain. From T cells, B-cell-depleted T cells, or PBMCs came the material, which was cDNA or gDNA.

Trimming removed 6 bases at V and 4 bases at J, with 12 bases between. CDR1 MNHEY and CDR2 SVGEGT come from the germline V gene. The CDR3 spans 14 residues. Per the original data handling: Nucleated cell counts were estimated from reference gene primer amplification. Repertoires were generated with immunoSEQ multiplex PCR, while TCRdb's copy carries only in-frame clones and drops some. For V, J and clone size, that table is used; D and trimming come from the DNA. In the table there are about 53,000 clones, just under 85% of which are singletons. The gene calls are TRBV6-2 or TRBV6-3 and TRBJ1-4; D gene unclear. Sequencing was done on a sample of peripheral blood. This sequence originates from a human donor in a cohort sampled during active COVID-19. CDR3 bases: TGTGCCAGCAGCAACGAGGGATTTAATGAAAAACTGTTTTTT. Translating it yields CASSNEGFNEKLFF.